What follows is one T cell receptor beta chain and its context. As yet, its antigen is unknown. In the original processing: ImmunoSEQ output lacked quality scores and full-length reads, limiting matched filtering. Assay: immunoSEQ multiplex PCR; the TCRdb copy retains only in-frame clones and omits some. That table furnishes V, J and clone size, whereas the DNA furnished D and trimming. The table records around 2,000,000 clones, approximately 94% of them present only once. CD8 cells regarded as naive lacked CD45RO, were positively chosen for CCR7, and omitted terminally differentiated effector memory CD45RA+ cells. The data were obtained in a study of shared clonotypes between healthy human individuals. Overall study context: Researchers assigned three CD4 naive, three CD4 memory, two CD8 naive and one CD8 memory plate to each donor.

Study observations and caveats: Shared across several donors were around 5% of the naive CD4 clonotypes.

The V segment lost 4 bases and the J segment 2 bases; nucleotides outside the gene matches: 8. This CDR3 spans 16 amino acids. The germline CDR1 and CDR2 sequences are MNHEY and SMNVEV (reference sequence). This chain connects TRBV27 to TRBJ2-3; 8 bases fit TRBD2. This sequence originates from a man between 18 and 35 years old in good health. The sample taken for sequencing was naive CD8+ T cells sorted from blood. In DNA form, the CDR3 reads TGTGCCAGCAGTTCCGTAGCGGGGTACTTCACAGATACGCAGTATTTT. The encoded protein is CASSSVAGYFTDTQYF.